This entry concerns a single T cell receptor beta chain. Data came from immunoSEQ multiplex PCR; TCRdb stores just in-frame clones and leaves some out. The sample carries approximately 70,000 clones, roughly 91% recorded once. There was relapse after autologous stem cell transplantation in every patient, and there was variation in brentuximab vedotin exposure. Best responses fell into complete response, partial response or progressive disease. Germline V gene lookup returns CDR1 SEHNR and CDR2 FQNEAQ (reference sequence). The CDR3 sequence is 12 residues long. The germline V and J ends were trimmed by 3 bases and 0 bases, with 3 bases remaining between them. This specimen belongs to a study of PD-1 blockade in classical Hodgkin lymphoma.

This TCR came from a human donor with classical Hodgkin lymphoma. V gene TRBV7-9 combines with J gene TRBJ2-7; D gene uncertain. The sample in question was peripheral blood mononuclear cells (PBMCs), obtained at baseline. CDR3 coding DNA: TGTGCCAGCAGCTTTCTCTCCTACGAGCAGTACTTC. Amino acids: CASSFLSYEQYF.